The next 8 T cell receptor beta chains were all read from a single sample in a study of blood T cell repertoires in COVID-19 (dated by TCRdb to about 2020). The library came from the immunoSEQ multiplex PCR assay. TCRdb stores this immuneACCESS table with in-frame sequences only. Part of the clones is absent; in the studies checked, under half of the shortfall reflects unresolved V genes, and no reason is known for the rest. The sample table records about 60,000 clones; around 83% of these occur just once. The ten largest clones capture 9.5% to 13% of the sample. Source material: peripheral blood. All receptors come from a man aged 50 to 60 with COVID-19, enrolled during active disease.

The chain joins TRBV7-2 to TRBJ2-7; perhaps TRBD2 as D (7 bases). Germline CDR1 reads SGHTA; CDR2 reads FQGNSA. CDR3 length: 13 residues. Trimming removed 7 bases from V and 2 bases from J, with 12 bases in between. CDR3 protein: CASTRGLTYEQYF. The CDR3 DNA reads TGTGCCAGCACCAGGGGACTAACCTACGAGCAGTACTTC.

The table lists this clone with a count of one. V is TRBV7-3 and J is TRBJ2-1, with D possibly TRBD1 on 5 matching bases. CDR3 length equals 13 residues. Per germline, CDR1 SGHTA and CDR2 FQGTGA. Trimming left V 3 bases short and J 7 bases short, with 10 bases between. The CDR3 DNA reads as TGTGCCAGCAGCTTCAAGGGGCGAAATGAGCAGTTCTTC. As protein: CASSFKGRNEQFF. The full variable domain, rest sourced from reference TRBV7-3 and TRBJ2-1, is GAGVSQTPSNKVTEKGKYVELRCDPISGHTALYWYRQSLGQGPEFLIYFQGTGAADDSGLPNDRFFAVRPEGSVSTLKIQRTERGDSAVYLCASSFKGRNEQFFGPGTRLTVL.

The chain has TRBV5-1 and TRBJ2-7; tentative D call: TRBD2 (6 bases). Germline lookup yields CDR1 SGHRS and CDR2 YFSETQ. The CDR3 totals 14 residues. V lost 5 bases and J 6 bases, leaving 18 bases between the germline ends. This CDR3 is CASRLAEILAEQYF. CDR3 sequence (DNA): TGCGCCAGCAGACTAGCCGAAATCCTAGCCGAGCAGTACTTC.

This chain uses TRBV4-1 with TRBJ1-2; tentative D call: TRBD1 (5 bases). Per germline, CDR1 MGHRA and CDR2 YSYEKL. The germline V and J ends were trimmed by 6 bases and 8 bases, with 16 bases remaining between them. The length of the CDR3 is 13 residues. Here the CDR3 reads CASSSTGRGGYTF. The CDR3 DNA is TGCGCCAGCAGTAGCACAGGCCGAGGAGGCTACACCTTC.

The chain employs TRBV29-1 and TRBJ2-3; TRBD2 matches at 7 bases. Per the germline V gene, CDR1 is SQVTM and CDR2 is ANQGSEA. J was trimmed by 5 bases and V by 1 base; bases with no gene match: 3. CDR3 size: 13 residues. The CDR3 region is CSVEGGSGDTQYF. CDR3 nucleotide sequence: TGCAGCGTTGAAGGCGGGAGTGGAGATACGCAGTATTTT.

This clone has more than one count but fewer than ten. The chain couples TRBV10-3 to TRBJ1-1; maybe TRBD1 (6 bases). The CDR3 sequence is 14 residues long. The V end lost 3 bases, the J end lost 5 bases, and 13 bases lay between the germline ends. The germline gives CDR1 ENHRY, CDR2 SYGVKD. CDR3 coding DNA: TGTGCCATCAGTGACAGGGGCCGGCAAACTGAAGCTTTCTTT. Translating gives CAISDRGRQTEAFF.

The rearrangement uses TRBV6-5 and TRBJ1-5; 9 positions match TRBD1. V was pared by 6 bases and J by 5 bases, with 2 bases of the junction left unmatched. Germline lookup yields CDR1 MNHEY and CDR2 SVGAGI. CDR3 length: 13 amino acids. This chain's CDR3 is CASSRDRDQPQHF. The DNA of the CDR3 is TGTGCCAGCAGCCGGGACAGGGATCAGCCCCAGCATTTT.

The chain joins TRBV5-6 to TRBJ1-2, with TRBD1 as a possible D gene (6 bases). Trimming shortened V by 4 bases and J by 4 bases, and 14 bases separated the two germline ends. Germline V gene data show CDR1 as SGHDT and CDR2 as YYEEEE. The length of the CDR3 is 14 residues. The DNA of the CDR3 is TGTGCCAGCAGCCCAGGACAGCTCTTCTATGGCTACACCTTC. Translated: CASSPGQLFYGYTF.